This T cell receptor beta chain was obtained from a study of CD8 T cells in ankylosing spondylitis. General observations from the study: Seemingly characteristic of ankylosing spondylitis blood was a TCR beta motif consisting of fewer than 10 highly homologous variants.

In this sample, this clonotype turned up a few times. Its specificity is not known. Per the germline V gene, CDR1 is MDHEN and CDR2 is SYDVKM. CDR3 size: 13 residues. The V segment lost 5 bases and the J segment 11 bases; nucleotides outside the gene matches: 8. TCRdb reprocessed the 5' RACE reads with MiXCR, giving one entry per CDR3 protein. The table has 200,000 to 250,000 distinct CDR3 sequences, about 10% seen once. The rearrangement links TRBV28 to TRBJ1-1, with 10 positions matching TRBD1. The clonotype originates from a male donor with ankylosing spondylitis or in good health (not recorded which). Material: blood, either unsorted or a sorted T cell fraction (not recorded which). CDR3 sequence reads: CASSRTGGRRAFF. DNA of the CDR3: TGTGCCAGCAGTCGGACAGGGGGGAGGCGGGCTTTCTTT.